This TCR beta chain was recovered during a study of tumor and adjacent non-tumor tissue in lung cancer. Overall study findings and caveats: Tumor tissue had significantly higher TCR diversity than normal lung. In normal lung, the top 100 clones were significantly more dominant than in tumor.

A modified ARM-PCR protocol with three rounds of nested PCR amplified TCRbeta. TCRdb independently ran MiXCR on the multiplex PCR reads; one entry per CDR3 protein. The sample has 60,000 to 85,000 distinct CDR3 sequences; over 65% are singletons. Germline-derived CDR1 and CDR2 are SNHLY and FYNNEI. The length of the CDR3 is 12 residues. V lost 7 bases to trimming and J lost 13 bases, with 17 bases between them. As regards this clonotype: The antigen is unknown.

The template was RNA from unsorted bulk tissue. Distant lung tissue was collected more than 3 cm away from the tumor edge. Between August and November 2014, newly diagnosed, chemotherapy-naive lung cancer patients underwent thoracic surgery in China. Sample: distant non-tumor lung tissue. The receptor's source is a man aged 70-80 years with non-small cell lung cancer. The rearrangement links TRBV2 to TRBJ2-1; the D gene could be TRBD1 or TRBD2 (5 bases each). The CDR3 DNA reads as TGTGCCAGCACCCCGGGACGGCGAGAACAGTTCTTC. This gives the protein CASTPGRREQFF.